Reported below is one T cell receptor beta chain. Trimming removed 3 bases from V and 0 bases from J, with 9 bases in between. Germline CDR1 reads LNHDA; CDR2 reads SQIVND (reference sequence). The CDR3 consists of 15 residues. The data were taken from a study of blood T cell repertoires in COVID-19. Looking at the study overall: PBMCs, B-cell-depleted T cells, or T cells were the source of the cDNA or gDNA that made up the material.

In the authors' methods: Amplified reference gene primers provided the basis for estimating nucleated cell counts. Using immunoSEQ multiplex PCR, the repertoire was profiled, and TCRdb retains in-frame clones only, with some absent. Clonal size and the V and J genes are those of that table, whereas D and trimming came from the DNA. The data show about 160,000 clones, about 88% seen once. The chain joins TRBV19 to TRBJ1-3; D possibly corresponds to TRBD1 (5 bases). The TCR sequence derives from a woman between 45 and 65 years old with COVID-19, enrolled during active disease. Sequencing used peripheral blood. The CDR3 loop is CASSMGPISGNTIYF. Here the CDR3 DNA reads TGTGCCAGTAGTATGGGGCCGATCTCTGGAAACACCATATATTTT.